These 29 T cell receptor beta chains originate from one sample sequenced in a study of blood T cell repertoires in COVID-19. Data came from immunoSEQ multiplex PCR; TCRdb stores just in-frame clones and leaves some out. The table has about 130,000 clones, approximately 85% seen once. Sequencing input: peripheral blood. The receptors originated from a human donor in a cohort sampled during active COVID-19.

The J gene is TRBJ2-3, the V gene TRBV7-9; 10 bases line up with TRBD1. V lost 6 bases and J lost 2; bases outside the gene matches: 8. Germline CDR1 SEHNR, CDR2 FQNEAQ (reference sequence). This CDR3 spans 16 amino acids. The CDR3 DNA reads TGTGCCAGCAGATTTCGACAGGGGGCCATCACAGATACGCAGTATTTT. Its protein product is CASRFRQGAITDTQYF.

This chain links TRBV6-5 with TRBJ2-7, with D perhaps TRBD2 (7 bases). Germline CDR1 MNHEY, CDR2 SVGAGI. V was shortened by 9 bases and J by 2 bases, with 20 bases between the two germline ends. CDR3 size: 15 residues. The CDR3 DNA reads TGTGCCAGTGCGGGGGCGGGACGGGGGACCTACGAGCAGTACTTC. Translated: CASAGAGRGTYEQYF.

There are many counts of this clone. The rearrangement joins TRBV23-1 to TRBJ1-5; D uncertain. TRBV23-1 is an ORF; its function is uncertain. V lost 0 bases to trimming and J lost 4 bases, with 13 bases between them. The CDR3 spans 16 residues. The CDR3 DNA reads TGCGCCAGCAGTCAATCGAGGGCAGGACTGAATCAGCCCCAGCATTTT. It codes for CASSQSRAGLNQPQHF.

The gene calls are TRBV13 and TRBJ2-3; D might be TRBD2 (6 bases). The germline V gene has CDR1 PRHDT and CDR2 FYEKMQ (reference sequence). The CDR3 covers 15 residues. Trimming pared 3 bases from V and 5 bases from J, leaving 15 bases between. Here the CDR3 reads CASSFVGSGGDTQYF. DNA for the CDR3: TGTGCCAGCAGCTTCGTCGGGAGTGGAGGAGATACGCAGTATTTT.

This clone has just one count. This chain uses TRBV11-2 with TRBJ1-3, with 7 bases identical to TRBD1. Trimming at V came to 6 bases and at J to 4 bases, leaving 9 bases not matched to a gene. This CDR3 has 15 residues. CDR1 is SGHAT and CDR2 is FQNNGV in the germline V gene. CDR3: CASRSNRDRGNTIYF. DNA of the CDR3: TGTGCCAGCAGGTCCAACCGGGACAGAGGAAACACCATATATTTT.

The genes are TRBV6-4 and TRBJ2-1, with 8 nucleotides matching TRBD1. V dropped 8 bases and J dropped 4; count of bases not matched to a gene: 4. Germline V CDR1 and CDR2: MRHNA, SNTAGT. CDR3 length: 13 residues. The CDR3 is CASGTGNYNEQFF. The CDR3 nucleotides read TGTGCCAGCGGGACAGGAAATTACAATGAGCAGTTCTTC.

There are a few counts of this clone. V is TRBV7-9 and J is TRBJ1-5; D perhaps matches TRBD1 (5 bases). The V end lost 3 bases, the J end lost 1 base, and 10 bases lay between the germline ends. This CDR3 has 15 amino acids. CDR1 and CDR2 from the germline V gene are SEHNR and FQNEAQ (reference sequence). The CDR3 DNA reads as TGTGCCAGCAGCTTTGGGCGGGGCAGCAATCAGCCCCAGCATTTT. Translating gives CASSFGRGSNQPQHF.

The chain couples TRBV5-6 to TRBJ2-7, with TRBD2 as a possible D gene (5 bases). Germline values: CDR1 SGHDT, CDR2 YYEEEE. The CDR3 is 14 residues long. Trimming took off 4 bases at V and 5 bases at J, with 16 bases between the two ends. The CDR3 nucleotides read TGTGCCAGCAGCCGGCGGGCAGGTAACCACGAGCAGTACTTC. This codes for CASSRRAGNHEQYF. Drawing the rest from reference TRBV5-6 and TRBJ2-7, the complete variable domain is DAGVTQSPTHLIKTRGQQVTLRCSPKSGHDTVSWYQQALGQGPQFIFQYYEEEERQRGNFPDRFSGHQFPNYSSELNVNALLLGDSALYLCASSRRAGNHEQYFGPGTRLTVT.

The chain links TRBV18 to TRBJ1-1; possible D gene TRBD1, 5 bases. Germline CDR1 KGHSH, CDR2 LQKENI. Trimming shortened V by 3 bases and J by 3 bases, and 11 bases separated the two germline ends. The CDR3 consists of 14 residues. CDR3 in amino acids: CASSPPGVYTEAFF. In nucleotides, the CDR3 is TGTGCCAGCTCACCTCCGGGGGTGTACACTGAAGCTTTCTTT.

The V gene is TRBV11-2, the J gene TRBJ2-7, with 9 positions matching TRBD2. Germline CDR1 reads SGHAT; CDR2 reads FQNNGV. The CDR3 contains 15 residues. The V gene end was trimmed by 4 bases and the J gene end by 6 bases; junction bases not matched to a gene: 10. Here the CDR3 DNA reads TGTGCCAGCAGCTGGGCTAGCGGGACGGGTGGCGAGCAGTACTTC. Its protein is CASSWASGTGGEQYF.

V is TRBV18 and J is TRBJ1-1, with unresolved D. CDR1 and CDR2 from the germline V gene are KGHSH and LQKENI. V lost 0 bases and J 4 bases, leaving 6 bases between the germline ends. The CDR3 has 13 amino acids. The CDR3 loop is CASSPPSSTEAFF. CDR3 sequence (DNA): TGTGCCAGCTCACCACCAAGTAGCACTGAAGCTTTCTTT.

The gene calls are TRBV10-3 and TRBJ2-7, with D possibly being TRBD2 (6 bases). The germline V gene has CDR1 ENHRY and CDR2 SYGVKD. V lost 3 bases, J lost 9 bases, and 15 bases lay in between. The CDR3 is made up of 13 amino acids. The CDR3 sequence: CAISERDSAWQYF. The DNA for the CDR3 is TGTGCCATCAGTGAACGGGACTCGGCCTGGCAGTACTTC.

The chain combines TRBV15 with TRBJ2-7, with 7 bases matching TRBD1. The germline gives CDR1 LNHNV, CDR2 YYDKDF (reference sequence). The CDR3 loop spans 15 amino acids. V was pared by 2 bases and J by 3 bases, with 7 bases of the junction left unmatched. The DNA for the CDR3 is TGTGCCACCAGCAGACTCGACAGGGACCACTACGAGCAGTACTTC. Protein sequence: CATSRLDRDHYEQYF. Combining the CDR3 with reference TRBV15 and TRBJ2-7 gives the whole variable domain DAMVIQNPRYQVTQFGKPVTLSCSQTLNHNVMYWYQQKSSQAPKLLFHYYDKDFNNEADTPDNFQSRRPNTSFCFLDIRSPGLGDTAMYLCATSRLDRDHYEQYFGPGTRLTVT.

J is TRBJ2-1 and V is TRBV20-1, with 9 bases that match TRBD2. From germline, CDR1 is DFQATT and CDR2 SNEGSKA (reference sequence). After removal of 5 bases from V and 16 bases from J, the junction contained 9 bases not matched to a gene. The CDR3 spans 11 residues. CDR3 in amino acids: CSAWVSGSQFF. The CDR3 DNA is TGCAGTGCTTGGGTTAGCGGGAGTCAATTCTTC.

This clone was observed a single time. The chain employs TRBV10-3 and TRBJ1-3; 8 positions match TRBD1. Germline-derived CDR1 and CDR2 are ENHRY and SYGVKD. The CDR3 extends over 16 amino acids. The trim removed 2 bases at V and 0 bases at J, leaving 3 bases unmatched. CDR3 nucleotide sequence: TGTGCCATCAGTGAGCCCGGACAGGGCTCTGGAAACACCATATATTTT. It is translated as CAISEPGQGSGNTIYF.

This chain links TRBV2 with TRBJ1-3, with 7 bases matching TRBD1. The V gene's germline CDR1 is SNHLY and CDR2 FYNNEI. J gave up 4 bases and V 2 bases, and 2 bases lay outside the gene matches. The CDR3 sequence is 14 residues long. The CDR3 bases are TGTGCCAGCAGTGAAACAGGGGACGGAAACACCATATATTTT. Translation: CASSETGDGNTIYF.

This chain uses TRBV24-1 with TRBJ2-3, with D possibly matching TRBD1 (6 bases). The CDR3 is 15 residues long. Trimming took 9 bases from V and 0 from J, leaving 15 bases between them. Germline V gene data show CDR1 as KGHDR and CDR2 as SFDVKD. In DNA, the CDR3 is TGTGCCACCTCCTCTACTGGACAGAGCACAGATACGCAGTATTTT. The encoded protein is CATSSTGQSTDTQYF.

The rearrangement links TRBV7-3 to TRBJ2-3; 11 positions match TRBD2. The CDR3 is 19 amino acids. Germline V gene lookup returns CDR1 SGHTA and CDR2 FQGTGA. The junction had 12 bases not matched to a gene; V was cut back by 2 bases and J by 2 bases. CDR3 sequence reads: CASSLDPIAGGAHTDTQYF. DNA for the CDR3: TGTGCCAGCAGCTTAGACCCCATAGCGGGAGGGGCCCACACAGATACGCAGTATTTT. The full variable domain, in which reference TRBV7-3 and TRBJ2-3 provide the parts outside the CDR3, is GAGVSQTPSNKVTEKGKYVELRCDPISGHTALYWYRQSLGQGPEFLIYFQGTGAADDSGLPNDRFFAVRPEGSVSTLKIQRTERGDSAVYLCASSLDPIAGGAHTDTQYFGPGTRLTVL.

This clone occurred many times. The rearrangement joins TRBV5-5 to TRBJ1-1, with D perhaps matching TRBD1 (6 bases). Per germline, CDR1 SGHKS and CDR2 YYEKEE (reference sequence). V was trimmed by 4 bases and J by 8 bases, leaving 12 bases between them. This CDR3 has 12 residues. The CDR3 loop is CASSTYREEAFF. DNA for the CDR3: TGTGCCAGCAGCACGTACAGGGAAGAAGCTTTCTTT.

This rearrangement joins TRBV5-1 to TRBJ2-7; D possibly corresponds to TRBD1 (6 bases). The CDR3 is made up of 14 amino acids. The V gene's germline CDR1 is SGHRS and CDR2 YFSETQ. The germline V and J ends were trimmed by 0 bases and 6 bases, with 13 bases remaining between them. The CDR3 sequence: CASSLDLQGPEQYF. The CDR3 DNA reads as TGCGCCAGCAGCTTGGATTTACAGGGTCCCGAGCAGTACTTC.

V is TRBV5-1 and J is TRBJ1-4; the match to TRBD1 covers 7 bases. Trimming removed 4 bases from V and 4 bases from J; junction bases left unmatched: 10. The germline CDR1 and CDR2 sequences are SGHRS and YFSETQ. This CDR3 spans 16 amino acids. DNA for the CDR3: TGCGCCAGCAGCCGGGACGGGACAGAGGGTAATGAAAAACTGTTTTTT. Protein sequence: CASSRDGTEGNEKLFF.

The gene calls are TRBV5-1 and TRBJ1-4; D is unresolved. CDR3 length: 14 amino acids. The V and J ends lost 0 bases and 8 bases respectively, with 11 bases between them. Germline V lookup: CDR1 SGHRS, CDR2 YFSETQ. The CDR3 nucleotides are TGCGCCAGCAGCTTGGGATCGAATGGCGAAAAACTGTTTTTT. Its translation is CASSLGSNGEKLFF.

The J gene is TRBJ1-5, the V gene TRBV4-1, with D possibly matching TRBD1 (5 bases). V was pared by 3 bases and J by 0 bases, with 9 bases between. CDR3 size: 15 residues. Germline lookup yields CDR1 MGHRA and CDR2 YSYEKL. This CDR3 is CASSHPGGSNQPQHF. The DNA for the CDR3 is TGCGCCAGCAGCCACCCCGGGGGTAGCAATCAGCCCCAGCATTTT.

The rearrangement links TRBV7-3 to TRBJ2-2, with 9 bases aligning to TRBD1. From germline, CDR1 is SGHTA and CDR2 FQGTGA. V lost 4 bases, J lost 5 bases, and 8 bases stayed unmatched. This CDR3 comprises 16 residues. The CDR3 sequence: CASSSSGTGRTGELFF. The DNA for the CDR3 is TGTGCCAGCAGCTCCTCCGGGACAGGGAGGACCGGGGAGCTGTTTTTT.

The chain has TRBV7-4 and TRBJ2-3; 12 nucleotides agree with TRBD2. Germline lookup yields CDR1 SGHVT and CDR2 SQSDAQ. V trimming: 5 bases; J trimming: 5 bases; junction bases outside the gene matches: 5. There are 15 residues in the CDR3. The CDR3 region is CASSPSGRAKDTQYF. The DNA of the CDR3 is TGTGCCAGCAGCCCTAGCGGGAGGGCCAAAGATACGCAGTATTTT. The full variable domain, with the rest looked up from reference TRBV7-4 and TRBJ2-3, is GAGVSQSPRYKVAKRGRDVALRCDSISGHVTLYWYRQTLGQGSEVLTYSQSDAQRDKSGRPSGRFSAERPERSVSTLKIQRTEQGDSAVYLCASSPSGRAKDTQYFGPGTRLTVL.

This clone was picked up one time. The chain links TRBV5-6 to TRBJ2-1; weak D call: TRBD2 (6 bases). The CDR3 is 15 amino acids. Trimming took off 2 bases at V and 9 bases at J, with 18 bases between the two ends. CDR1 SGHDT and CDR2 YYEEEE come from the germline V gene. The CDR3 loop is CASSLQRAGKGEQFF. The CDR3 nucleotides read TGTGCCAGCAGCTTACAAAGGGCGGGAAAGGGTGAGCAGTTCTTC.

The rearrangement joins TRBV7-2 to TRBJ2-7, with 7 bases lining up with TRBD2. The CDR3 extends over 15 amino acids. Germline CDR1 reads SGHTA; CDR2 reads FQGNSA. The trim removed 5 bases at V and 1 base at J, leaving 8 bases unmatched. Here the CDR3 DNA reads TGTGCCAGCAGCCCCCGACTAGCCGGTTCCTACGAGCAGTACTTC. Protein sequence: CASSPRLAGSYEQYF.

This clone showed up just a few times. The chain is built from TRBV3-1 (or the pseudogene TRBV3-2) and TRBJ1-5; a weak D match, TRBD1 (6 bases). Between the trimmed V and J ends, which lost 8 bases and 0 bases, there was a span of 8 bases. This CDR3 region has 13 residues. From germline, CDR1 is LGHDT and CDR2 YNNKEL (reference sequence). Here the CDR3 DNA reads TGTGCCAGCGGACAGTATAGCAATCAGCCCCAGCATTTT. Translating gives CASGQYSNQPQHF.

The rearrangement uses TRBV10-2 and TRBJ1-6; TRBD1 matches 8 bases. The CDR3 is 15 amino acids. The ends lost 8 bases at V and 6 bases at J; junction bases unmatched: 9. CDR1 is WSHSY, CDR2 SAAADI, per germline. CDR3 in amino acids: CASLGQEDSNSPLHF. The CDR3 coding sequence is TGCGCCAGCCTGGGACAGGAAGACTCTAATTCACCCCTCCACTTT.